These T cell receptor beta chains were read from a single sample in a study of lung T cells in sarcoidosis with Löfgren's syndrome. One entry per CDR3 protein results from TCRdb running MiXCR on the reads. The table has roughly 63,000 distinct CDR3 sequences, 20% to 25% seen once. The sample comprised CD4+ T cells from PBMCs. These receptors were obtained from a human donor with sarcoidosis (Löfgren's syndrome or another form), or a control subject (not recorded which). Both conserved end residues are part of each CDR3. Clone size appears in some rows only: once, few, many, or a class for an expanded clone.

v_call: TRBV11-3; clone_size: .; j_call: TRBJ2-3; cdr3_aa: CASSPGQASTDTQYF
v_call: TRBV2; clone_size: .; j_call: TRBJ2-3; cdr3_aa: CAGSGGAPSVADTQYF
v_call: TRBV30; clone_size: .; j_call: TRBJ2-3; cdr3_aa: CAWSVSGDRIRDTQYF
v_call: TRBV24-1; clone_size: .; j_call: TRBJ2-1; cdr3_aa: CATSDFRTGIPEQFF
v_call: TRBV15; clone_size: .; j_call: TRBJ2-2; cdr3_aa: CAASREQAGTGEPFF
v_call: TRBV20-1; clone_size: many; j_call: TRBJ1-6; cdr3_aa: CSASTGVNFVNNSPLHF
v_call: TRBV28; clone_size: many; j_call: TRBJ2-1; cdr3_aa: CASSLLQGRNEQFF
v_call: TRBV6-1; clone_size: many; j_call: TRBJ1-6; cdr3_aa: CASSFTGEHSPLHF
v_call: TRBV20-1; clone_size: many; j_call: TRBJ1-6; cdr3_aa: CSAVGYNSPLHF
v_call: TRBV5-1; clone_size: many; j_call: TRBJ2-1; cdr3_aa: CASSPGKTSSYNEQFF
v_call: TRBV6-5; clone_size: once; j_call: TRBJ2-5; cdr3_aa: CASIYSPAQETQYF
v_call: TRBV18; clone_size: .; j_call: TRBJ1-1; cdr3_aa: CASSPRTSPPNTEAFF